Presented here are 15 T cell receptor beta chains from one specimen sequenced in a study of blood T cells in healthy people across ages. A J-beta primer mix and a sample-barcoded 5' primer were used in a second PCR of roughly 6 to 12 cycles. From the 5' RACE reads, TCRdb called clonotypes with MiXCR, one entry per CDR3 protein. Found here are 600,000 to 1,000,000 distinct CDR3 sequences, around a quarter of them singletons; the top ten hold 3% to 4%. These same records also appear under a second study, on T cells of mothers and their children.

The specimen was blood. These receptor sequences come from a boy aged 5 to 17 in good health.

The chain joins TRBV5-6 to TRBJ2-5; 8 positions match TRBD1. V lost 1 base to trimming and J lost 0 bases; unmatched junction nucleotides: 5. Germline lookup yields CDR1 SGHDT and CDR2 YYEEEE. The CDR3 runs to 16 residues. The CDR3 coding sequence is TGTGCCAGCAGCTTGTGGACAGGGCCCCACCAAGAGACCCAGTACTTC. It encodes CASSLWTGPHQETQYF. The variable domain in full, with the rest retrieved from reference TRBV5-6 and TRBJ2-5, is DAGVTQSPTHLIKTRGQQVTLRCSPKSGHDTVSWYQQALGQGPQFIFQYYEEEERQRGNFPDRFSGHQFPNYSSELNVNALLLGDSALYLCASSLWTGPHQETQYFGPGTRLLVL.

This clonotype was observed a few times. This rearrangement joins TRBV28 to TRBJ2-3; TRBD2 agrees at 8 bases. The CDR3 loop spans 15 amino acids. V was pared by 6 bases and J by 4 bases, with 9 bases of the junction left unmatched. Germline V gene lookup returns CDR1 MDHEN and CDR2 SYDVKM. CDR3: CASSRSGGVADTQYF. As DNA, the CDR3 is TGTGCCAGCAGCCGCAGCGGGGGAGTAGCAGATACGCAGTATTTT. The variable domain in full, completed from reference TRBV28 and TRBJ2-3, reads DVKVTQSSRYLVKRTGEKVFLECVQDMDHENMFWYRQDPGLGLRLIYFSYDVKMKEKGDIPEGYSVSREKKERFSLILESASTNQTSMYLCASSRSGGVADTQYFGPGTRLTVL.

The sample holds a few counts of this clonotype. This CDR3 reads CSVQHRRTEKLFF. CDR3 bases: TGCAGCGTTCAGCACAGGCGTACCGAAAAACTGTTTTTT. J is TRBJ1-4 and V is TRBV29-1, with a possible D match to TRBD1 (5 bases). Trimming removed 5 bases from V and 8 bases from J, with 15 bases in between. Germline lookup yields CDR1 SQVTM and CDR2 ANQGSEA. This CDR3 contains 13 residues.

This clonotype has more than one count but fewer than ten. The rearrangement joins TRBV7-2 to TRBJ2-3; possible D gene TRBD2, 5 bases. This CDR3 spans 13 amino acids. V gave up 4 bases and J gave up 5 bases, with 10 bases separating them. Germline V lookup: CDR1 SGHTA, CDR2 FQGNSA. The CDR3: CASSYDREDTQYF. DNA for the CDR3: TGTGCCAGCAGCTACGACCGGGAAGATACGCAGTATTTT.

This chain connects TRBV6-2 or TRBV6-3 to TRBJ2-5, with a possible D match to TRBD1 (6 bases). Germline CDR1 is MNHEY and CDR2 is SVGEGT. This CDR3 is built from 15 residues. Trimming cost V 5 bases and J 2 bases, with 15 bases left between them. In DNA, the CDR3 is TGTGCCAGCAGTCCACTGGCGGACAGTCAAGAGACCCAGTACTTC. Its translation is CASSPLADSQETQYF.

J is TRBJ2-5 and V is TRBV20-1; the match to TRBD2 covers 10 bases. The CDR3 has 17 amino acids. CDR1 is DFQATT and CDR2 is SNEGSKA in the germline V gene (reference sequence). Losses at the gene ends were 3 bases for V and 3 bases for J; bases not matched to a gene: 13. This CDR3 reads CSASPPSGSRVEETQYF. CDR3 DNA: TGCAGTGCTAGTCCCCCTAGCGGGAGTAGAGTGGAAGAGACCCAGTACTTC.

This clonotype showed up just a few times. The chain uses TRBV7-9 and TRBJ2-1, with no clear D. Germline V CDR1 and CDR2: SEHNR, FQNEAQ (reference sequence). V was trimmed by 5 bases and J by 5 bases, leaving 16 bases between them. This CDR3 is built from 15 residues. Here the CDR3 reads CASSHGSSFHNEQFF. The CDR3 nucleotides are TGTGCCAGCAGCCACGGTTCTAGTTTCCACAATGAGCAGTTCTTC.

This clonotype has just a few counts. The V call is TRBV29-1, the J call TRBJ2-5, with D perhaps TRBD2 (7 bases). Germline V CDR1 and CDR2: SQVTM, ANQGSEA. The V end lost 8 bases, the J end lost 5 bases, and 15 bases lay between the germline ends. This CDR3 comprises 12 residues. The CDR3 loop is CSKDSGDETQYF. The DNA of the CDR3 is TGCAGCAAGGACAGCGGGGATGAGACCCAGTACTTC.

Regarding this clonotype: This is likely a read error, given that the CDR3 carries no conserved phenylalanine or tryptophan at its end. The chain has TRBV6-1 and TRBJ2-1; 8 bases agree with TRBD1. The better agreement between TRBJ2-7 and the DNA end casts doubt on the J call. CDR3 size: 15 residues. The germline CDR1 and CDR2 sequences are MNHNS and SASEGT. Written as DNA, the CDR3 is TGTGCCAGCAGACCTAACAGGGGGTTATCAGACGAGCAGTACCTC. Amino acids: CASRPNRGLSDEQYL.

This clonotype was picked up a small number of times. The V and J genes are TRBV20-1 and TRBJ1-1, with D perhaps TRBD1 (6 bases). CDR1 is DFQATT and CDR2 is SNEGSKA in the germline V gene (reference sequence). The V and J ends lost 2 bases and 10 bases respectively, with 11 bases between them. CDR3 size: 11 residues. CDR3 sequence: CSARQGRVAFF. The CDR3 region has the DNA TGCAGTGCTAGACAGGGGAGGGTAGCTTTCTTT.

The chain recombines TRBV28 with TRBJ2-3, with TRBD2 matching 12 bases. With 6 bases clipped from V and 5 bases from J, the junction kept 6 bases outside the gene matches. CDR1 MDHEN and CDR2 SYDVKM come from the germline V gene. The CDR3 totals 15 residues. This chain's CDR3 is CASRTPGLAGDTQYF. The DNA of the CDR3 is TGTGCCAGCAGAACTCCGGGACTAGCGGGAGATACGCAGTATTTT.

The CDR3 reads CSVDGTPSNTEAFF. In nucleotides, the CDR3 is TGCAGCGTTGATGGTACCCCGAGCAACACTGAAGCTTTCTTT. The chain recombines TRBV29-1 with TRBJ1-1; D gene ambiguous. The CDR3 totals 14 residues. V was clipped by 3 bases and J by 2 bases, with 13 bases between them. CDR1 and CDR2 (germline): SQVTM, ANQGSEA.

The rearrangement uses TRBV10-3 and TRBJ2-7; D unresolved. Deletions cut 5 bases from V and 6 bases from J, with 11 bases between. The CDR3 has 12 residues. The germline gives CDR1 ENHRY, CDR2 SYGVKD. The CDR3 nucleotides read TGTGCCATCAGTCCGCCGGGTCTCGAGCAGTACTTC. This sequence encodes CAISPPGLEQYF.

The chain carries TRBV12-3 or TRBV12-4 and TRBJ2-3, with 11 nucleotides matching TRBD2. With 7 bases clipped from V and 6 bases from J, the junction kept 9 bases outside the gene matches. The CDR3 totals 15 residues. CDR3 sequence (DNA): TGTGCCAGCACCGTAGCGGGGGGGGCCAGGGATACGCAGTATTTT. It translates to CASTVAGGARDTQYF.

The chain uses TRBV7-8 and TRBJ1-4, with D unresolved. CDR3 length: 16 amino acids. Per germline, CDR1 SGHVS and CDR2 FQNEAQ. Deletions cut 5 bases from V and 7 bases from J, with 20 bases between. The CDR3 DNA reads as TGTGCCAGCAGCCTCAGGAAGGGAACGGGAAGTGAAAAACTGTTTTTT. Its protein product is CASSLRKGTGSEKLFF.